This TCR beta chain was found in a study of cytomegalovirus exposure and HLA in healthy donors. About this clone: Its specificity is unknown.

Germline CDR1 SGHNT, CDR2 YYREEE (reference sequence). The CDR3 is made up of 14 amino acids. With 0 bases removed from V and 5 bases from J, the gap between germline ends came to 12 bases. PCR used 60 Vbeta primers and 13 Jbeta primers. Per the original methods: In a later analysis, of roughly 83 million unique beta chains, roughly 10 million appeared in at least two donors. Data came from immunoSEQ multiplex PCR; TCRdb stores just in-frame clones and leaves some out. The V and J calls and clone size come from that table; D and trimming were worked out from the DNA. Seen here are about 150,000 clones, roughly 80% observed once, and the top ten hold 2.4%. Points from the study as a whole: A few chains linked to CMV were shown in vitro to be specific for CMV antigens.

V is TRBV5-4 and J is TRBJ2-7; D gene unclear. This sequence originates from a male donor in good health and CMV-seronegative. Sequencing was performed on PBMCs. CDR3 nucleotide sequence: TGTGCCAGCAGCTTGGAGATGAACATGAACGAGCAGTACTTC. It is translated as CASSLEMNMNEQYF. The variable domain in full, completed from reference TRBV5-4 and TRBJ2-7, reads ETGVTQSPTHLIKTRGQQVTLRCSSQSGHNTVSWYQQALGQGPQFIFQYYREEENGRGNFPPRFSGLQFPNYSSELNVNALELDDSALYLCASSLEMNMNEQYFGPGTRLTVT.